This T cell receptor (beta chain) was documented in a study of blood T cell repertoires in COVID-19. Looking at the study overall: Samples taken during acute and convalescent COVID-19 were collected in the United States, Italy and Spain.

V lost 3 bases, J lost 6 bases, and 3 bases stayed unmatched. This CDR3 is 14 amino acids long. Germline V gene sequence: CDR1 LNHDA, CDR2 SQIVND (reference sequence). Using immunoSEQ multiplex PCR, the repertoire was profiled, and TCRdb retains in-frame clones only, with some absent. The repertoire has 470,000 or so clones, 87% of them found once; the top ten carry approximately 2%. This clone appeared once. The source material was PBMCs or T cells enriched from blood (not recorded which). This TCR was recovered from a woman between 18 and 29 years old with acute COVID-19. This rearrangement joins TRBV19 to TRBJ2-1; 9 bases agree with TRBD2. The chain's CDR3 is CASSISGSGNEQFF. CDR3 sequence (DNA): TGTGCCAGTAGTATTAGCGGGAGCGGCAATGAGCAGTTCTTC.